This entry lists 25 T cell receptor beta chains sequenced from one sample in a study of blood T cell repertoires in COVID-19. TCRdb's copy holds only in-frame clones and misses some; the assay was immunoSEQ multiplex PCR. The table includes roughly 100,000 clones, 80% to 90% detected once. Sequencing was done on a sample of peripheral blood. These receptors were obtained from a man between 45 and 60 years old with COVID-19, enrolled during active disease.

This clone was observed once. The chain is built from TRBV5-1 and TRBJ1-4, with 9 bases matching TRBD1. CDR3 length: 14 amino acids. CDR1 is SGHRS and CDR2 is YFSETQ in the germline V gene. Trimming took 1 base from V and 7 from J; bases not matched to a gene: 2. CDR3 DNA sequence: TGCGCCAGCAGCTTGACAGGGGGCGGTGAAAAACTGTTTTTT. Translating it yields CASSLTGGGEKLFF. The variable domain in full, with the rest retrieved from reference TRBV5-1 and TRBJ1-4, is KAGVTQTPRYLIKTRGQQVTLSCSPISGHRSVSWYQQTPGQGLQFLFEYFSETQRNKGNFPGRFSGRQFSNSRSEMNVSTLELGDSALYLCASSLTGGGEKLFFGSGTQLSVL.

This chain connects TRBV11-2 to TRBJ2-7; 8 bases match TRBD1. The CDR3 length is 14 residues. CDR1 is SGHAT and CDR2 is FQNNGV in the germline V gene. V was clipped by 6 bases and J by 3 bases; unmatched bases: 7. The CDR3 bases are TGTGCCAGCAGGGGACAGGCCCTATTCTACGAGCAGTACTTC. It translates to CASRGQALFYEQYF. The entire variable domain, with the rest obtained from reference TRBV11-2 and TRBJ2-7, is as follows: EAGVAQSPRYKIIEKRQSVAFWCNPISGHATLYWYQQILGQGPKLLIQFQNNGVVDDSQLPKDRFSAERLKGVDSTLKIQPAKLEDSAVYLCASRGQALFYEQYFGPGTRLTVT.

The rearrangement uses TRBV18 and TRBJ1-1; weak D call: TRBD1 (6 bases). The V and J ends lost 5 bases and 1 base respectively, with 8 bases between them. This CDR3 comprises 13 residues. CDR1 and CDR2 (germline): KGHSH, LQKENI. This CDR3 is CASSTTGNTEAFF. The CDR3, as DNA: TGTGCCAGCTCAACGACAGGGAACACTGAAGCTTTCTTT.

The rearrangement uses TRBV6-5 and TRBJ1-1; 10 bases line up with TRBD1. V lost 5 bases and J lost 1; bases outside the gene matches: 4. The CDR3 extends over 15 amino acids. Germline V gene data show CDR1 as MNHEY and CDR2 as SVGAGI. The CDR3 DNA is TGTGCCAGCAGTAGACGGGACAGGGGGAACACTGAAGCTTTCTTT. It encodes CASSRRDRGNTEAFF.

The chain has TRBV3-1 (or the pseudogene TRBV3-2) and TRBJ1-2, with D tentatively TRBD1 (5 bases). Trimming removed 1 base from V and 6 bases from J, with 9 bases in between. The germline V gene encodes CDR1 LGHDT and CDR2 YNNKEL (reference sequence). This CDR3 is built from 13 residues. This chain's CDR3 is CASSQVTADGYTF. In DNA form, the CDR3 reads TGTGCCAGCAGCCAAGTGACAGCCGATGGCTACACCTTC.

Of note for this clone: The germline gene is not matched at one end of the junction; a read error may be the cause. J is TRBJ2-3 and V is TRBV24-1; 7 bases are shared with TRBD1. The germline V gene encodes CDR1 KGHDR and CDR2 SFDVKD. The CDR3 runs to 13 residues. Here the CDR3 reads CATSDSGTVTQYF. In DNA form, the CDR3 reads TGTGCCACCAGTGATTCCGGGACAGTTACGCAGTATTTT.

The V call is TRBV2, the J call TRBJ1-5; D is uncertain. Trimming left V 4 bases short and J 3 bases short, with 10 bases between. The germline CDR1 and CDR2 sequences are SNHLY and FYNNEI. CDR3 length: 14 amino acids. This chain's CDR3 is CASSGGGLNQPQHF. The CDR3 DNA reads as TGTGCCAGCAGTGGTGGAGGGCTCAATCAGCCCCAGCATTTT.

The gene calls are TRBV15 and TRBJ1-1; a possible D gene is TRBD1 (6 bases). Trimming removed 0 bases at V and 1 base at J, with 15 bases between. Germline loops: CDR1 LNHNV, CDR2 YYDKDF (reference sequence). The length of the CDR3 is 17 residues. CDR3 sequence: CATSRDPRGGTNTEAFF. The DNA for the CDR3 is TGTGCCACCAGCAGAGATCCCCGAGGGGGTACGAACACTGAAGCTTTCTTT.

This clone appeared a single time. The genes are TRBV3-1 (or the pseudogene TRBV3-2) and TRBJ1-3; no clear D gene. The CDR3 is 15 residues long. From germline, CDR1 is LGHDT and CDR2 YNNKEL (reference sequence). With 4 bases removed from V and 2 bases from J, the gap between germline ends came to 12 bases. CDR3 protein: CASSPGLLAGNTIYF. CDR3 nucleotide sequence: TGTGCCAGCAGCCCCGGACTCCTGGCTGGAAACACCATATATTTT.

This chain links TRBV18 with TRBJ1-1; 10 bases fit TRBD1. CDR1 and CDR2 (germline): KGHSH, LQKENI. The CDR3 spans 15 residues. V shed 1 base, J shed 5 bases, and the junction held 4 bases outside the gene matches. The DNA of the CDR3 is TGTGCCAGCTCACCACAGGGACAGGGGACAACTGAAGCTTTCTTT. The encoded protein is CASSPQGQGTTEAFF.

The rearrangement uses TRBV5-1 and TRBJ1-4, with D possibly matching TRBD1 (5 bases). This CDR3 spans 13 amino acids. V dropped 4 bases and J dropped 7 bases, with 11 bases sitting between them. Looked up from germline, CDR1 is SGHRS and CDR2 is YFSETQ. The CDR3 sequence: CASSGQGGEKLFF. The CDR3 DNA is TGCGCCAGCAGCGGGCAGGGCGGTGAAAAACTGTTTTTT.

This chain links TRBV2 with TRBJ1-3, with 9 bases fitting TRBD1. CDR1 and CDR2 (germline): SNHLY, FYNNEI. The CDR3 has 13 amino acids. J lost 14 bases, V lost 6 bases, and 11 bases had no gene match. CDR3 region: CASSTIVTGGVYF. The CDR3 DNA reads as TGTGCCAGCAGCACAATTGTCACAGGGGGCGTATATTTT.

The CDR3 is CASSLGSGGAADTQYF. DNA for the CDR3: TGCGCCAGCAGCTTGGGAAGCGGGGGGGCCGCAGATACGCAGTATTTT. This rearrangement joins TRBV5-1 to TRBJ2-3; 10 positions match TRBD2. The CDR3 runs to 16 residues. CDR1 and CDR2 from the germline V gene are SGHRS and YFSETQ. The J segment lost 4 bases and the V segment lost 0 bases, leaving 5 bases of the junction unmatched. Full variable domain (missing parts from reference TRBV5-1 and TRBJ2-3): KAGVTQTPRYLIKTRGQQVTLSCSPISGHRSVSWYQQTPGQGLQFLFEYFSETQRNKGNFPGRFSGRQFSNSRSEMNVSTLELGDSALYLCASSLGSGGAADTQYFGPGTRLTVL.

The rearrangement uses TRBV28 and TRBJ1-4; 9 bases are shared with TRBD1. V dropped 5 bases and J dropped 10; count of bases not matched to a gene: 8. There are 14 residues in the CDR3. Per the germline V gene, CDR1 is MDHEN and CDR2 is SYDVKM. The DNA for the CDR3 is TGTGCCAGCAGTAGATGGGACAGGGTTGGAAAACTGTTTTTT. It codes for CASSRWDRVGKLFF.

The CDR3 coding sequence is TGTGCCAGTAGCCCCGGACAGGCCTACGAGCAGTACTTC. This codes for CASSPGQAYEQYF. The chain links TRBV19 to TRBJ2-7; 7 bases map to TRBD1. The CDR3 runs to 13 residues. The germline V gene encodes CDR1 LNHDA and CDR2 SQIVND (reference sequence). V was pared by 6 bases and J by 2 bases, with 4 bases of the junction left unmatched.

The chain recombines TRBV27 with TRBJ2-1; 7 nucleotides align to TRBD1. The CDR3 length is 15 residues. CDR1 and CDR2 from the germline V gene are MNHEY and SMNVEV (reference sequence). V lost 6 bases, J lost 1 base, and 6 bases stayed unmatched. CDR3: CASSETGDSYNEQFF. DNA of the CDR3: TGTGCCAGCAGCGAAACAGGGGATTCCTACAATGAGCAGTTCTTC.

A single count supports this clone. The chain couples TRBV5-6 to TRBJ1-2, with unresolved D. CDR3 length equals 14 residues. The V gene's germline CDR1 is SGHDT and CDR2 YYEEEE. V dropped 2 bases and J dropped 8 bases, with 16 bases sitting between them. This CDR3 is CASSFPLKSGGYTF. The CDR3 nucleotides read TGTGCCAGCAGCTTCCCGTTAAAATCGGGAGGCTACACCTTC.

The V and J genes are TRBV19 and TRBJ1-6, with 9 bases that match TRBD1. The germline gives CDR1 LNHDA, CDR2 SQIVND (reference sequence). CDR3 length equals 14 residues. The V segment lost 5 bases and the J segment 6 bases; nucleotides outside the gene matches: 2. The CDR3 DNA reads as TGTGCCAGTAGTTCGACAGGGGGTAATTCACCCCTCCACTTT. Translated: CASSSTGGNSPLHF.

Only one count was recorded for this clone. The rearrangement uses TRBV2 and TRBJ1-2; weak D call: TRBD1 (5 bases). Trimming removed 4 bases from V and 5 bases from J, with 11 bases in between. The CDR3 sequence is 13 residues long. Germline CDR1 SNHLY, CDR2 FYNNEI. The CDR3 nucleotides read TGTGCCAGCAGTGGAAGTGGGGGGTATGGCTACACCTTC. Translated: CASSGSGGYGYTF.

This chain connects TRBV21-1 to TRBJ1-4; TRBD1 is taken as the D call from the table, unchecked against the DNA. TRBV21-1 has pseudogene status. This CDR3 is built from 15 residues. In DNA form, the CDR3 reads TGTGCCAGCAGCTCCCGGACATGGTGTTATGAAAAACTGTTTTTT. Protein product: CASSSRTWCYEKLFF.

This sequence joins TRBV5-1 and TRBJ2-1, with TRBD2 matching 14 bases. The junction had 4 bases not matched to a gene; V was cut back by 5 bases and J by 3 bases. Germline V gives CDR1 SGHRS, CDR2 YFSETQ. CDR3 length: 16 amino acids. CDR3 in DNA: TGCGCCAGCAGTTTCGGACTAGCGGGGGGCTACAATGAGCAGTTCTTC. It translates to CASSFGLAGGYNEQFF.

Points on this clone: One junction end disagrees with the germline gene, perhaps due to a read error. The chain recombines TRBV7-7 with TRBJ1-1; possible D gene TRBD1, 5 bases. Looked up from germline, CDR1 is SSHAT and CDR2 is FNYEAQ (reference sequence). CDR3 length equals 14 residues. The CDR3 DNA reads as TGTGCTAGCAGCTTAGTTCAGGGGAACACTGAAGCTTTCTTT. It encodes CASSLVQGNTEAFF.

The chain uses TRBV5-6 and TRBJ2-3; the D is unclear. V dropped 2 bases and J dropped 2 bases, with 6 bases sitting between them. Germline V gives CDR1 SGHDT, CDR2 YYEEEE. The CDR3 runs 13 residues. The CDR3 coding sequence is TGTGCCAGCAGCTTCCCCCACACAGATACGCAGTATTTT. Its protein product is CASSFPHTDTQYF.

This sequence joins TRBV7-9 and TRBJ1-1; 8 bases are shared with TRBD1. The CDR3 consists of 15 residues. Trimming took 5 bases from V and 5 from J; bases not matched to a gene: 10. The germline V gene has CDR1 SEHNR and CDR2 FQNEAQ (reference sequence). The CDR3 spells CASSVRTGWGTEAFF. Written as DNA, the CDR3 is TGTGCCAGCAGCGTACGGACAGGGTGGGGGACTGAAGCTTTCTTT.

V gene TRBV21-1 combines with J gene TRBJ2-7; the D call in the table, TRBD1, was not verified against the DNA. TRBV21-1 counts as a pseudogene. The CDR3 loop spans 13 amino acids. CDR3 region: CASSKRTGTEQYF. The CDR3, as DNA: TGTGCCAGCAGCAAAAGGACAGGGACCGAGCAGTACTTC.